Presented here are 30 T cell receptor beta chains from one specimen sequenced in a study of shared clonotypes between healthy human individuals. Assay: immunoSEQ multiplex PCR; the TCRdb copy retains only in-frame clones and omits some. The data contain more than 400,000 clones, about 72% of them seen just once; the ten biggest clones take up more than 10%. The material sequenced was PBMCs. The receptors were gathered from a woman aged 40 to 50 in good health. Some clones in this sample may be carry-over from other donors' samples.

The genes are TRBV4-2 and TRBJ2-5; TRBD2 matches at 9 bases. In germline, CDR1 is LGHNA, CDR2 YNFKEQ. The CDR3 consists of 17 residues. J lost 5 bases, V lost 0 bases, and 10 bases had no gene match. The CDR3 region has the DNA TGTGCCAGCAGCCAAGATCTGGGTAGCGGGAGTTCGGAGACCCAGTACTTC. Amino acids: CASSQDLGSGSSETQYF.

The CDR3 reads CASSLNGRGLVGELFF. CDR3 DNA: TGTGCCAGCAGCTTAAACGGCAGGGGGCTTGTCGGGGAGCTGTTTTTT. V gene TRBV7-3 combines with J gene TRBJ2-2, with 8 bases identical to TRBD1. CDR1 SGHTA and CDR2 FQGTGA come from the germline V gene. The ends lost 1 base at V and 7 bases at J; junction bases unmatched: 8. This CDR3 comprises 16 residues.

CDR3: CASSTQSGELFF. The CDR3 region has the DNA TGTGCCAGCAGTACCCAAAGCGGGGAGCTGTTTTTT. This chain uses TRBV28 with TRBJ2-2; no firm D call. This CDR3 is 12 amino acids long. Germline assignment: CDR1 MDHEN and CDR2 SYDVKM. V gave up 5 bases and J gave up 7 bases, with 8 bases separating them.

The rearrangement links TRBV28 to TRBJ1-5; 7 nucleotides align to TRBD1. CDR3 size: 15 residues. The V segment lost 6 bases and the J segment 6 bases; nucleotides outside the gene matches: 11. In germline, CDR1 is MDHEN, CDR2 SYDVKM. The CDR3, as DNA: TGTGCCAGCAGGGAGGACAGGCCCAGCCCTCAGCCCCAGCATTTT. Translated: CASREDRPSPQPQHF.

The rearrangement joins TRBV4-1 to TRBJ2-2; D not resolved. The CDR3 covers 16 residues. The V end lost 3 bases, the J end lost 5 bases, and 16 bases lay between the germline ends. Per the germline V gene, CDR1 is MGHRA and CDR2 is YSYEKL. The CDR3 nucleotides read TGCGCCAGCAGCCACCTACTACGAGAAAGTACCGGGGAGCTGTTTTTT. Translated, it gives CASSHLLRESTGELFF.

This chain uses TRBV9 with TRBJ1-4; 7 nucleotides align to TRBD1. The length of the CDR3 is 16 residues. Germline lookup yields CDR1 SGDLS and CDR2 YYNGEE. Trimming took 2 bases from V and 1 from J; bases not matched to a gene: 5. CDR3 in DNA: TGTGCCAGCAGCGTCGGGACAGAAGTAACTAATGAAAAACTGTTTTTT. Protein: CASSVGTEVTNEKLFF.

V gene TRBV28 combines with J gene TRBJ1-1; tentative D call: TRBD1 (6 bases). The germline gives CDR1 MDHEN, CDR2 SYDVKM. V lost 4 bases and J 1 base, leaving 13 bases between the germline ends. The CDR3 is made up of 15 amino acids. This CDR3 reads CASSSTGLWNTEAFF. CDR3 coding DNA: TGTGCCAGCAGTTCTACAGGGCTGTGGAACACTGAAGCTTTCTTT.

V is TRBV12-5 and J is TRBJ2-1; no firm D call. Trimming took 2 bases from V and 0 from J, leaving 14 bases between them. The CDR3 sequence is 17 residues long. Germline V gene lookup returns CDR1 LGHNT and CDR2 FRNRAP. The CDR3, as DNA: TGTGCTAGTGGTTTGACCCGCTCGATTAGCTCCTACAATGAGCAGTTCTTC. It is translated as CASGLTRSISSYNEQFF.

The V and J genes are TRBV30 and TRBJ2-7, with 9 positions matching TRBD1. The CDR3 consists of 15 residues. Germline lookup yields CDR1 GTSNPN and CDR2 SVGIG (reference sequence). V shed 5 bases and J 0 bases; nucleotides not matched to a gene: 8. The CDR3, as DNA: TGTGCCTGGGGAAGGGACAGGGCGAGCTCCTACGAGCAGTACTTC. It yields the protein CAWGRDRASSYEQYF.

This sequence joins TRBV7-9 and TRBJ2-1; 8 nucleotides align to TRBD1. The germline CDR1 and CDR2 sequences are SEHNR and FQNEAQ (reference sequence). The CDR3 totals 12 residues. Losses at the gene ends were 5 bases for V and 12 bases for J; bases not matched to a gene: 6. The CDR3 DNA sequence: TGTGCCAGCAGCCCCGGACAGGGTCTGCAGTTCTTC. This translates into CASSPGQGLQFF.

The chain employs TRBV7-9 and TRBJ2-5, with 9 positions matching TRBD2. The germline V gene encodes CDR1 SEHNR and CDR2 FQNEAQ (reference sequence). There are 15 residues in the CDR3. With 2 bases clipped from V and 11 bases from J, the junction kept 12 bases outside the gene matches. CDR3 sequence: CASSLWSRVAGEQYF. As DNA, the CDR3 is TGTGCCAGCAGCTTATGGTCCAGGGTAGCGGGAGAGCAGTACTTC.

V is TRBV6-5 and J is TRBJ1-2, with D hard to call. Per germline, CDR1 MNHEY and CDR2 SVGAGI. This CDR3 comprises 13 residues. The ends were cut back, 1 base at V and 6 bases at J, with 9 bases in the middle. The CDR3 is CASSYFPGNGYTF. The CDR3 DNA follows: TGTGCCAGCAGTTACTTTCCCGGAAATGGCTACACCTTC.

To note about this clone: At one end the junction does not follow the germline gene, possibly because of a read error. Other DNA sequences within the sample encode an identical CDR3. The V gene is TRBV5-1, the J gene TRBJ1-1; weak D call: TRBD1 (5 bases). CDR1 is SGHRS, CDR2 YFSETQ, per germline. The CDR3 loop spans 14 amino acids. The CDR3 DNA sequence: TGCGCCAGCAGCTTTGGGACGCTGAATACTGAAGCTTTCTTT. Translating gives CASSFGTLNTEAFF.

Only one count was recorded for this clone. This chain joins TRBV19 and TRBJ1-1, with 8 positions matching TRBD1. This CDR3 spans 14 amino acids. Germline lookup yields CDR1 LNHDA and CDR2 SQIVND (reference sequence). J gave up 2 bases and V 4 bases, and 3 bases lay outside the gene matches. CDR3 protein: CASSKTGVNTEAFF. DNA of the CDR3: TGTGCCAGTAGTAAGACAGGGGTTAACACTGAAGCTTTCTTT.

The gene calls are TRBV4-1 and TRBJ2-2; D is perhaps TRBD1 or TRBD2 (5 bases each). From germline, CDR1 is MGHRA and CDR2 YSYEKL. This CDR3 comprises 20 residues. Trimming took off 3 bases at V and 5 bases at J, with 28 bases between the two ends. The CDR3 here is CASSHAKEADSQWGTGELFF. CDR3 DNA sequence: TGCGCCAGCAGCCACGCTAAGGAGGCCGACTCCCAATGGGGGACCGGGGAGCTGTTTTTT.

The chain recombines TRBV5-4 with TRBJ1-1, with D possibly matching TRBD1 (6 bases). V lost 4 bases, J lost 3 bases, and 16 bases lay in between. Germline assignment: CDR1 SGHNT and CDR2 YYREEE (reference sequence). This CDR3 has 15 residues. CDR3 sequence: CASSRRGGRDTEAFF. CDR3 DNA: TGTGCCAGCAGCAGGCGAGGGGGTCGAGACACTGAAGCTTTCTTT.

The table lists this clone with many counts. Other DNA sequences in this sample translate to the same CDR3. This chain uses TRBV7-6 with TRBJ2-1; 11 bases line up with TRBD2. Germline CDR1 and CDR2: SGHVS and FNYEAQ. V gave up 0 bases and J gave up 7 bases; unmatched junction bases: 5. The length of the CDR3 is 16 residues. The DNA for the CDR3 is TGTGCCAGCAGCTTAGCAACTAGCGGGAGTCGTAATGAGCAGTTCTTC. Translation: CASSLATSGSRNEQFF.

This clone was detected once. The CDR3 sequence: CASSLQGPSDTQYF. CDR3 in DNA: TGCGCCAGCAGCTTGCAGGGGCCGTCAGATACGCAGTATTTT. The gene calls are TRBV5-1 and TRBJ2-3; possibly TRBD1 for D (6 bases). The germline gives CDR1 SGHRS, CDR2 YFSETQ. Trimming cost V 1 base and J 4 bases, with 10 bases left between them. There are 14 residues in the CDR3.

This rearrangement joins TRBV25-1 to TRBJ2-7, with D possibly matching TRBD2 (6 bases). The ends were cut back, 1 base at V and 3 bases at J, with 10 bases in the middle. Germline CDR1 is MGHDK and CDR2 is SYGVNS. This CDR3 region has 14 residues. The CDR3 sequence is CASSEFGRDYEQYF. Here the CDR3 DNA reads TGTGCCAGCAGTGAATTTGGGCGGGACTACGAGCAGTACTTC.

The chain recombines TRBV5-4 with TRBJ2-7; 10 nucleotides line up with TRBD1. The CDR3 has 16 residues. Germline assignment: CDR1 SGHNT and CDR2 YYREEE (reference sequence). V lost 6 bases, J lost 5 bases, and 14 bases stayed unmatched. The CDR3, as DNA: TGTGCCAGCAACCGGGGCGGACAGGGGGGAGAAGACGAGCAGTACTTC. This translates into CASNRGGQGGEDEQYF.

J is TRBJ2-1 and V is TRBV19; D might be TRBD1 or TRBD2, each matching 5 bases. Trimming pared 1 base from V and 8 bases from J, leaving 15 bases between. The CDR3 is made up of 15 amino acids. Germline V gene data show CDR1 as LNHDA and CDR2 as SQIVND (reference sequence). The CDR3 DNA reads TGTGCCAGTAGTATAGGGACTGGGGGTTTCGATGAGCAGTTCTTC. Its protein is CASSIGTGGFDEQFF.

As DNA, the CDR3 is TGTGCCAGCAGCTTGGAGTCGCATCAAGAGACCCAGTACTTC. Its translation is CASSLESHQETQYF. The chain joins TRBV5-4 to TRBJ2-5; unclear D gene. The CDR3 is 14 residues long. V shed 0 bases and J shed 2 bases, with 8 bases lying between them. From germline, CDR1 is SGHNT and CDR2 YYREEE (reference sequence). The entire variable domain, with the rest obtained from reference TRBV5-4 and TRBJ2-5, is as follows: ETGVTQSPTHLIKTRGQQVTLRCSSQSGHNTVSWYQQALGQGPQFIFQYYREEENGRGNFPPRFSGLQFPNYSSELNVNALELDDSALYLCASSLESHQETQYFGPGTRLLVL.

V gene TRBV30 combines with J gene TRBJ1-2, with TRBD1 identical over 7 bases. There are 17 residues in the CDR3. The V gene's germline CDR1 is GTSNPN and CDR2 SVGIG (reference sequence). The trim removed 3 bases at V and 2 bases at J, leaving 15 bases unmatched. CDR3 sequence reads: CAWRASPLYRGNYGYTF. CDR3 coding DNA: TGTGCCTGGAGGGCTTCCCCTCTCTACAGGGGCAACTATGGCTACACCTTC. Combining the CDR3 with reference TRBV30 and TRBJ1-2 gives the whole variable domain SQTIHQWPATLVQPVGSPLSLECTVEGTSNPNLYWYRQAAGRGLQLLFYSVGIGQISSEVPQNLSASRPQDRQFILSSKKLLLSDSGFYLCAWRASPLYRGNYGYTFGSGTRLTVV.

Of note for this clone: A read error is the likely source, as a far larger clone sits one nucleotide away. The chain is built from TRBV27 and TRBJ2-1; D gene uncertain. V was trimmed by 4 bases and J by 0 bases, leaving 16 bases between them. Germline V gene lookup returns CDR1 MNHEY and CDR2 SMNVEV (reference sequence). CDR3 length: 17 amino acids. The CDR3 loop reads CASSSLGFYGSYNEQFF. For the CDR3, the DNA is TGTGCCAGCAGTTCACTGGGATTCTACGGCTCCTACAATGAGCAGTTCTTC.

The rearrangement links TRBV11-2 to TRBJ2-7; D gene unclear. CDR1 is SGHAT and CDR2 is FQNNGV in the germline V gene. Trimming took off 1 base at V and 0 bases at J, with 4 bases between the two ends. The CDR3 spans 13 residues. The CDR3 coding sequence is TGTGCCAGCAGCTTAGCTAGCTCCTACGAGCAGTACTTC. It encodes CASSLASSYEQYF.

This clone has just a few counts. This may be a read error: a much more frequent sequence differs by one nucleotide. J is TRBJ2-5 and V is TRBV14; weak D call: TRBD1 (6 bases). The DNA matches TRBJ2-7 better at its end, which makes the J call doubtful. Germline CDR1 and CDR2: SGHDN and FVKESK. The CDR3 spans 15 residues. The CDR3 nucleotides read TGTGCCAGCAGCCAAGACAGGGGAAGCTCCTACGAGCAGTACTTC. Translation: CASSQDRGSSYEQYF.

The rearrangement uses TRBV6-5 and TRBJ1-3; TRBD1 might be the D (5 bases). V lost 2 bases and J lost 4, with 12 bases in between. CDR1 is MNHEY, CDR2 SVGAGI, per germline. This CDR3 is built from 15 residues. The CDR3 sequence: CASSYGGAAGNTIYF. DNA of the CDR3: TGTGCCAGCAGTTACGGAGGGGCTGCGGGAAACACCATATATTTT.

This clone was seen at least ten times. The chain is built from TRBV30 and TRBJ1-1; a possible D gene is TRBD1 (5 bases). V shed 3 bases and J shed 4 bases, with 12 bases lying between them. Germline-derived CDR1 and CDR2 are GTSNPN and SVGIG (reference sequence). The CDR3 runs 13 residues. The CDR3 DNA sequence: TGTGCCTGGAGGGGTACAGGCCTCACTGAAGCTTTCTTT. Translating it yields CAWRGTGLTEAFF.

The V call is TRBV6-5, the J call TRBJ2-3; 11 bases match TRBD2. Germline lookup yields CDR1 MNHEY and CDR2 SVGAGI. V gave up 4 bases and J gave up 3 bases; unmatched junction bases: 6. CDR3 length: 16 residues. CDR3: CASSSRLAGITDTQYF. In DNA, the CDR3 is TGTGCCAGCAGTTCCAGACTAGCGGGAATTACAGATACGCAGTATTTT.

The chain joins TRBV10-3 to TRBJ2-2; perhaps TRBD2 as D (6 bases). V gave up 4 bases and J gave up 3 bases, with 18 bases separating them. The germline V gene has CDR1 ENHRY and CDR2 SYGVKD. CDR3 length: 17 amino acids. CDR3 in DNA: TGTGCCATCAGTGTGCCGTTAACGGGAGCGGACACCGGGGAGCTGTTTTTT. The encoded protein is CAISVPLTGADTGELFF.